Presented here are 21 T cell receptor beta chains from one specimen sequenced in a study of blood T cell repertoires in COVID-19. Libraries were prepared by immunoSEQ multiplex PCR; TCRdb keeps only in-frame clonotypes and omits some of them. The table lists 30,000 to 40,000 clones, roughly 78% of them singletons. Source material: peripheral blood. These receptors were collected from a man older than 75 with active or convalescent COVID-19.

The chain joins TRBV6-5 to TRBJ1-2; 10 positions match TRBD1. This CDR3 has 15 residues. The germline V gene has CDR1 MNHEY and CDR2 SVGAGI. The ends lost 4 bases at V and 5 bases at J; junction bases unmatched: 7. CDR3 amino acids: CASSSGQGGIYGYTF. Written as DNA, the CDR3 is TGTGCCAGCAGTTCCGGACAGGGGGGAATTTATGGCTACACCTTC.

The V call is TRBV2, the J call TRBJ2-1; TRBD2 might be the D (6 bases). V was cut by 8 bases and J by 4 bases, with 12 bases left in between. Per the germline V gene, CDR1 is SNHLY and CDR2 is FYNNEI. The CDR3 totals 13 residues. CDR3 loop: CASGRDHYNEQFF. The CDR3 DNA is TGTGCCAGCGGGCGGGACCATTACAATGAGCAGTTCTTC.

The CDR3 protein is CASSPPGAGGADTQYF. Written as DNA, the CDR3 is TGTGCCAGCTCACCACCGGGAGCGGGAGGGGCAGATACGCAGTATTTT. The rearrangement links TRBV18 to TRBJ2-3; 10 positions agree with TRBD2. After removal of 0 bases from V and 4 bases from J, the junction contained 4 bases not matched to a gene. CDR1 is KGHSH and CDR2 is LQKENI in the germline V gene. The CDR3 is made up of 16 amino acids.

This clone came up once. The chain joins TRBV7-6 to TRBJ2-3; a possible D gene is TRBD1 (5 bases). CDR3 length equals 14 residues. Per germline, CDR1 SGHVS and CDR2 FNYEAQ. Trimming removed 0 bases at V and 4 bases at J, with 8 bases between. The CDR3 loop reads CASSLAQGPDTQYF. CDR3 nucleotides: TGTGCCAGCAGCTTAGCGCAGGGCCCAGATACGCAGTATTTT.

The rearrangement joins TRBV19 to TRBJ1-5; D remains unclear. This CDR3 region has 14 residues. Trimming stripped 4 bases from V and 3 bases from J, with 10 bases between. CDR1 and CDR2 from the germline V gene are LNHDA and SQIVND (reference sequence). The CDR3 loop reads CASSSPGNNQPQHF. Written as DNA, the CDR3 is TGTGCCAGTAGTAGCCCGGGGAACAATCAGCCCCAGCATTTT.

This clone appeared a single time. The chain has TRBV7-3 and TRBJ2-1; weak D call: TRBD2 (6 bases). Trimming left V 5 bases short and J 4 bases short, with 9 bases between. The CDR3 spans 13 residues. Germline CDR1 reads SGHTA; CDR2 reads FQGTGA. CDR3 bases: TGTGCCAGCAGCGCTGGGACTTACAATGAGCAGTTCTTC. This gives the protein CASSAGTYNEQFF.

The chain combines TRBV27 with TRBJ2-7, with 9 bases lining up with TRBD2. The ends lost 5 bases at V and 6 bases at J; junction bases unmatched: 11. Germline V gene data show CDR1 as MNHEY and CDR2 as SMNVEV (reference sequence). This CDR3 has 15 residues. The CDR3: CASSGASGKLTEQYF. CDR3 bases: TGTGCCAGCAGTGGCGCTAGCGGGAAACTTACCGAGCAGTACTTC.

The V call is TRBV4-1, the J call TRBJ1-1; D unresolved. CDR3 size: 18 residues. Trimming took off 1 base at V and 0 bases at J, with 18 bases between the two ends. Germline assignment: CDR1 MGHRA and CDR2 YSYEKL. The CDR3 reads CASSQAPTDRGLNTEAFF. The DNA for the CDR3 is TGCGCCAGCAGCCAAGCGCCCACGGACCGAGGGTTGAACACTGAAGCTTTCTTT.

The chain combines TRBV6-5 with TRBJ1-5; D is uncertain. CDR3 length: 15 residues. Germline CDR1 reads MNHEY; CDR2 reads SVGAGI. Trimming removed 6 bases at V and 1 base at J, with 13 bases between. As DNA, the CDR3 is TGTGCCAGCAGGATAGGAGTGCGGAGCAATCAGCCCCAGCATTTT. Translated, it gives CASRIGVRSNQPQHF.

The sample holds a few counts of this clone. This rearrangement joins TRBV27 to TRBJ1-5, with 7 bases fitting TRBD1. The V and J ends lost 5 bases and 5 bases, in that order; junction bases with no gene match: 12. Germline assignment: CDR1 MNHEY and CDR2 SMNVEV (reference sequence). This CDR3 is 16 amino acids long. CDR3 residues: CASSLHHRGGDQPQHF. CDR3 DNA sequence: TGTGCCAGCAGTCTCCACCACAGGGGTGGGGATCAGCCCCAGCATTTT.

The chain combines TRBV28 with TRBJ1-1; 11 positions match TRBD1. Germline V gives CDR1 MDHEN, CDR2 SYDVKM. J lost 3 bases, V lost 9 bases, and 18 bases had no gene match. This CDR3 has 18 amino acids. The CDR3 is CASRSRFLDRGRDTEAFF. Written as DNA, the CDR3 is TGTGCCAGTAGATCCAGATTTTTGGACAGGGGGCGCGACACTGAAGCTTTCTTT.

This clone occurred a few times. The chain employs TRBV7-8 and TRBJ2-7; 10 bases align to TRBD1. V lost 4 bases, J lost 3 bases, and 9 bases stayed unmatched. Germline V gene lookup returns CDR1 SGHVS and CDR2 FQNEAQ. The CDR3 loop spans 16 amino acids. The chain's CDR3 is CASSWTAGTGVYEQYF. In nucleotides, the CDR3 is TGTGCCAGCAGCTGGACAGCCGGGACAGGGGTCTACGAGCAGTACTTC.

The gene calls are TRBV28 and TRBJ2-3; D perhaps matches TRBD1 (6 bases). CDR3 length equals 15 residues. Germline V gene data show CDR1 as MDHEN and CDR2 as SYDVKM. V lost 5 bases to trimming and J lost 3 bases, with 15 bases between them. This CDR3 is CASSPAGQGTDTQYF. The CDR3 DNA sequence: TGTGCCAGCAGTCCCGCCGGTCAGGGGACAGATACGCAGTATTTT.

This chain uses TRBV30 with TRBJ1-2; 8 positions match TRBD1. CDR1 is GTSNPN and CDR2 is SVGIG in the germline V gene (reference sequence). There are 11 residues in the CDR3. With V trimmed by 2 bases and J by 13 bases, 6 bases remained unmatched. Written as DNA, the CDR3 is TGTGCCTGGAGTTTACAGGGGGTGAGCACCTTC. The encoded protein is CAWSLQGVSTF.

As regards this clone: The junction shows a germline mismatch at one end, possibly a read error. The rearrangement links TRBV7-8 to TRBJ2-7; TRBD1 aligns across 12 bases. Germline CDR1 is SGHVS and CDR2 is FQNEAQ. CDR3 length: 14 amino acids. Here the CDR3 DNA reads TGTGCCGGCAGCCCCCGGGACAGGGGGCAGGAGCAGTACTTC. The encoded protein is CAGSPRDRGQEQYF.

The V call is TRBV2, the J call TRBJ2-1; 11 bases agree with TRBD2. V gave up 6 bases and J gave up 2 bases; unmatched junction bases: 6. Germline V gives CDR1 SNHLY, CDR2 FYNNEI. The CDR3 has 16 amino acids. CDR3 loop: CASRGRLAGPYNEQFF. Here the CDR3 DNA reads TGTGCCAGCAGGGGCAGACTAGCGGGACCCTACAATGAGCAGTTCTTC.

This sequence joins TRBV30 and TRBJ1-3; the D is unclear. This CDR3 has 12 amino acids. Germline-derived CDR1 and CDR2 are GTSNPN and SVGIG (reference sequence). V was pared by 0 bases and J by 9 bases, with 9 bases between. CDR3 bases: TGTGCCTGGAGTGTATACCGGGGCACCATATATTTT. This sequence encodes CAWSVYRGTIYF.

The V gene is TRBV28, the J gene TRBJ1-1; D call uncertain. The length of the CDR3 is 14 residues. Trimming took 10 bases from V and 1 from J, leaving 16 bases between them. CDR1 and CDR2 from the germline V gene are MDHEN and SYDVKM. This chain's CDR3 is CATEFWGGNTEAFF. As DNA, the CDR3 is TGTGCCACCGAGTTTTGGGGAGGGAACACTGAAGCTTTCTTT.

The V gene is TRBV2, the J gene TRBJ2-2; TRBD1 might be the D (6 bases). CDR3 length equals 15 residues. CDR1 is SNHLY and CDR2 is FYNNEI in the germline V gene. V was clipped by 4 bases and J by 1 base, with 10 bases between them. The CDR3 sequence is CASSGRDMNTGELFF. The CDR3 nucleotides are TGTGCCAGCAGTGGCCGGGACATGAACACCGGGGAGCTGTTTTTT.

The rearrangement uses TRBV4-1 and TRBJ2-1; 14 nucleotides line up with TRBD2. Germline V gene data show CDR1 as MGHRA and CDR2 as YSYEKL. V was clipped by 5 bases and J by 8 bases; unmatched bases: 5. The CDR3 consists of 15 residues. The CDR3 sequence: CASSSGLAGEHEQFF. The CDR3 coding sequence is TGCGCCAGCAGCTCGGGACTAGCGGGAGAGCATGAGCAGTTCTTC.

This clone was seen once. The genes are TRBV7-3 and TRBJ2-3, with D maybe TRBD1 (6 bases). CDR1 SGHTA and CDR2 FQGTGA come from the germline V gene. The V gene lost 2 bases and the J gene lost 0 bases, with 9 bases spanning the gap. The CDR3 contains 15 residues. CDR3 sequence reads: CASSLGGQSTDTQYF. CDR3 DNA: TGTGCCAGCAGCTTAGGTGGACAGAGCACAGATACGCAGTATTTT.